A selection of T cell receptor beta chains follows, all from one sample in a study of radiotherapy plus CTLA-4 blockade in lung cancer. The method was immunoSEQ multiplex PCR; TCRdb's version includes in-frame clones alone and lacks a portion of them. The profile shows approximately 110,000 clones, about four fifths of them singletons. The material was peripheral blood, obtained from a patient treated with radiotherapy plus ipilimumab. The receptors originated from a human donor with non-small cell lung cancer that progressed on radiotherapy plus ipilimumab. Some clones in this sample may be carry-over from other donors' samples. Each CDR3 is given with its conserved first and last residue. A D gene is named only where the DNA matches it firmly. A row's size may be missing; if present it is once, few, many or a size class.

cdr3_nt | cdr3_aa | d_call | clone_size | j_call | v_call
TGCGCCAGCAGCTTAGGGACAGGTCCATTTGATACGCAGTATTTT | CASSLGTGPFDTQYF | TRBD1 | . | TRBJ2-3 | TRBV5-1
TGCGCCAGCAGCTTGGAGTGGCAGGGCTACGAGCAGTACTTC | CASSLEWQGYEQYF | . | . | TRBJ2-7 | TRBV5-1
TGCGCCAGCAGCCAAGCGTACGGACGGAAGAACACTGAAGCTTTCTTT | CASSQAYGRKNTEAFF | . | . | TRBJ1-1 | TRBV4-1
TGTGCCAGCAGCTTCGAGGGGGCTGTGCCCCAGCATTTT | CASSFEGAVPQHF | TRBD1 | . | TRBJ1-5 | TRBV5-6
TGTGCCAGCAGCCAGGTGGGTGGTGAAGCTTTCTTT | CASSQVGGEAFF | . | . | TRBJ1-1 | TRBV14
TGTGCCAGCAGCTTAGGCAGTGGTCAGCCCCAGCATTTT | CASSLGSGQPQHF | . | . | TRBJ1-5 | TRBV5-4
TGTGCCAGCAGCTTAGCCCCCTCTTCCTACGAGCAGTACTTC | CASSLAPSSYEQYF | . | . | TRBJ2-7 | TRBV11-1
TGTGCCAGCAGCTTAGCGCCGGGCTATGGCTACACCTTC | CASSLAPGYGYTF | . | . | TRBJ1-2 | TRBV7-2
TGTGCCAGCTCACCAGGGACAGGGATAGACTATGGCTACACCTTC | CASSPGTGIDYGYTF | TRBD1 | once | TRBJ1-2 | TRBV18
TGCAGCGTTGAAGGGGGGAGGGGAGGCTACACCTTC | CSVEGGRGGYTF | . | . | TRBJ1-2 | TRBV29-1
TGTGCCAGCTCACCCTCGGCCCGCACAGATACGCAGTATTTT | CASSPSARTDTQYF | . | . | TRBJ2-3 | TRBV18
TGTGCCAGCAGTGCGAGCTCCTATAATTCACCCCTCCACTTT | CASSASSYNSPLHF | . | once | TRBJ1-6 | TRBV5-6
TGTGCCAGCAGTTTCAGAAGGAGCACTGAAGCTTTCTTT | CASSFRRSTEAFF | . | once | TRBJ1-1 | TRBV27
TGCAGCGTTGGCGCAGGGACCAACTATGGCTACACCTTC | CSVGAGTNYGYTF | . | . | TRBJ1-2 | TRBV29-1
TGTGCCAGCAGTGGACCAAGGGGAGGGGAGGCCCCCGTAGCTTTCTTT | CASSGPRGGEAPVAFF | . | . | TRBJ1-1 | TRBV2
TGCGCCAGCAGCGGACAGGACACAGATACGCAGTATTTT | CASSGQDTDTQYF | TRBD1 | . | TRBJ2-3 | TRBV5-1
TGTGCCAGCTCAACGCTTCTAGCGTGGAATGAGCAGTTCTTC | CASSTLLAWNEQFF | . | . | TRBJ2-1 | TRBV5-5
TGCGCCAGCAGCCCGACGACAGGGGAGGTTTTCGCCGGGGAGCTGTTTTTT | CASSPTTGEVFAGELFF | TRBD1 | . | TRBJ2-2 | TRBV5-1
TGCGCCAGCAGCTTCTCAAAGACTAGCGGGGGGTTAGATACGCAGTATTTT | CASSFSKTSGGLDTQYF | TRBD2 | . | TRBJ2-3 | TRBV5-1
TGTGCCACCAGCAGAAACCTTGGGACTGAGGGTGGTGAAAAACTGTTTTTT | CATSRNLGTEGGEKLFF | . | once | TRBJ1-4 | TRBV15
TGTGCCAGCAGCCAGGAGGGGTACACTGAAGCTTTCTTT | CASSQEGYTEAFF | . | . | TRBJ1-1 | TRBV5-4
TGCGCCAGCAGCTTGGGGACAGGGGTTGATGGCTACACCTTC | CASSLGTGVDGYTF | TRBD1 | . | TRBJ1-2 | TRBV5-1
TGTGCCAGCAGCACAGGGGGGGACGGGGAGACCCAGTACTTC | CASSTGGDGETQYF | . | . | TRBJ2-5 | TRBV11-3
TGTGCCAGCAGCCCCCGGACTGCGGGAAACACTGAAGCTTTCTTT | CASSPRTAGNTEAFF | . | . | TRBJ1-1 | TRBV11-3
TGCAGCGTTAGTCCCCGGCACTTC | CSVSPRHF | . | . | TRBJ2-5 | TRBV29-1
TGTGCCAGCAGCTTAGACGTCCAGGCGGGATCTGAAGCTTTCTTT | CASSLDVQAGSEAFF | . | few | TRBJ1-1 | TRBV7-9
TGCGCCAGCAGCTTGCTGCCAGGGGGGGACACTGAAGCTTTCTTT | CASSLLPGGDTEAFF | TRBD1 | . | TRBJ1-1 | TRBV5-1
TGTGCCAGCAATTCTTTGACTAGCGGGGGGGCCTTGAAGTTCTTC | CASNSLTSGGALKFF | TRBD2 | . | TRBJ2-1 | TRBV2
TGTGCCAGCAGCTTAATTGATACCGGAAACTATGGCTACACCTTC | CASSLIDTGNYGYTF | . | . | TRBJ1-2 | TRBV13
TGTGCCAGCAGCTTATGGTCGGGGGGAGATGGCTACACCTTC | CASSLWSGGDGYTF | . | . | TRBJ1-2 | TRBV7-9
TGTGCCACCAGACTAGCGGGGGCACCTGATACGCAGTATTTT | CATRLAGAPDTQYF | TRBD2 | . | TRBJ2-3 | TRBV28
TGTGCCAGCAGTGAGTCGGGGCTTGGCTATGGCTACACCTTC | CASSESGLGYGYTF | . | . | TRBJ1-2 | TRBV2
TGTGCCAGCTCACCCTTCCTCCAGGGGGCTAATGAAAAACTGTTTTTT | CASSPFLQGANEKLFF | TRBD1 | . | TRBJ1-4 | TRBV18
TGTGCCAGCAGCTCCTACGACAGGGGTTGGTACACCTTC | CASSSYDRGWYTF | TRBD1 | . | TRBJ1-2 | TRBV5-8
TGTGCCAGCAGTCAAGGGGTAGGGGAGACCCAGTACTTC | CASSQGVGETQYF | . | . | TRBJ2-5 | TRBV7-3
TGCGCCAGCAGCCAAGAACCGGGGACGGTCGGAAACACCATATATTTT | CASSQEPGTVGNTIYF | . | . | TRBJ1-3 | TRBV4-1
TGCGCCAGCAGCCCTACTAGCGGGTTGAACACCGGGGAGCTGTTTTTT | CASSPTSGLNTGELFF | TRBD2 | . | TRBJ2-2 | TRBV5-1
TGTGCCAGCAGCCTACAACCCGGGACTCCGCCCTTAACCCAGTACTTC | CASSLQPGTPPLTQYF | . | . | TRBJ2-5 | TRBV7-3
TGTGCCAGCAGTGGGCTTGAGGGTGCCTCTGGAAACACCATATATTTT | CASSGLEGASGNTIYF | . | . | TRBJ1-3 | TRBV6-1
TGTGCCAGCAGTTGGACCGTGTCCTACGAGCAGTACTTC | CASSWTVSYEQYF | . | . | TRBJ2-7 | TRBV6-5
TGTGCCAGCAGCTTGGAGTCGTATAGCAATCAGCCCCAGCATTTT | CASSLESYSNQPQHF | . | . | TRBJ1-5 | TRBV5-6
TGCAGCGTTGAGCTGAACGAGCAGTACTTC | CSVELNEQYF | . | . | TRBJ2-7 | TRBV29-1
TGTGCCACCAGCAGAGAATGGGGGGCGAGAAGATCGGAGCGCTACACCTTC | CATSREWGARRSERYTF | . | . | TRBJ1-2 | TRBV15
TGTGCCAGCCGACAGGGGGCCCACAATGAGCAGTTCTTC | CASRQGAHNEQFF | TRBD1 | few | TRBJ2-1 | TRBV19
TGTGCCAGCAGCTTACCTAGCGGGGTGGCCTACGAGCAGTACTTC | CASSLPSGVAYEQYF | TRBD2 | once | TRBJ2-7 | TRBV7-9
TGTGCCAGCAGCTTAATGGGGACAGGGAACCACGAACAGTACTTC | CASSLMGTGNHEQYF | TRBD1 | . | TRBJ2-7 | TRBV7-3
TGTGCCAGCAGTTTGGACAGGGGAGGAGTGCAGACCCAGTACTTC | CASSLDRGGVQTQYF | TRBD1 | . | TRBJ2-5 | TRBV28
TGTGCCAGCCAACGGACAGGGTTCTATGGCTACACCTTC | CASQRTGFYGYTF | TRBD1 | . | TRBJ1-2 | TRBV19
TGTGCCAGCAGTGGGGACGGTGTTCAGCATTTT | CASSGDGVQHF | . | . | TRBJ1-5 | TRBV6-1
TGTGCCTGGAGTGTCCACACCTCTGGGGCCAACGTCCTGACTTTC | CAWSVHTSGANVLTF | . | . | TRBJ2-6 | TRBV30
TGTGCCATCACAGGGGCGACAACCACAGATACGCAGTATTTT | CAITGATTTDTQYF | TRBD1 | . | TRBJ2-3 | TRBV2
TGTGCCAGCTCACGAGGGGTCAGGGCTCTTGGGATCAGCGCTGGGGCCAACGTCCTGACTTTC | CASSRGVRALGISAGANVLTF | . | . | TRBJ2-6 | TRBV18
TGCGCCAGCAGTGACAGGCGCACAGATACGCAGTATTTT | CASSDRRTDTQYF | . | . | TRBJ2-3 | TRBV10-2
TGTGCCAGCAGCCACGGACAGGGAGACTATGGCTACACCTTC | CASSHGQGDYGYTF | TRBD1 | . | TRBJ1-2 | TRBV7-3
TGTGCCAGCAGAAATGGGCTAGCGGGCACAGATACGCAGTATTTT | CASRNGLAGTDTQYF | TRBD2 | . | TRBJ2-3 | TRBV6-6